This T cell receptor beta chain originates from a study of blood T cell repertoires in COVID-19. With regard to this clone: The junction differs from germline at one of its ends, possibly a read error.

Original methodology: Counts of nucleated cells, estimated from reference gene primer amplification, were obtained. Clones were sequenced by immunoSEQ multiplex PCR, and TCRdb holds only the in-frame ones, with some missing. The V and J calls and clone size were taken over from that table, and D and trimming were inferred from the DNA. The sample contains 150,000 to 200,000 clones, 80% to 90% of which appear only once. Source material: peripheral blood. The sequence was obtained from a middle-aged man with active or convalescent COVID-19.

The DNA of the CDR3 is TGTGCCAGCAGCCTAGCCTACGGGACAGGGGTAAGCCAGCCCCAGCATTTT. This sequence encodes CASSLAYGTGVSQPQHF. The rearrangement links TRBV7-9 to TRBJ1-5, with 10 bases fitting TRBD1. The CDR3 covers 17 residues. In germline, CDR1 is SEHNR, CDR2 FQNEAQ (reference sequence).